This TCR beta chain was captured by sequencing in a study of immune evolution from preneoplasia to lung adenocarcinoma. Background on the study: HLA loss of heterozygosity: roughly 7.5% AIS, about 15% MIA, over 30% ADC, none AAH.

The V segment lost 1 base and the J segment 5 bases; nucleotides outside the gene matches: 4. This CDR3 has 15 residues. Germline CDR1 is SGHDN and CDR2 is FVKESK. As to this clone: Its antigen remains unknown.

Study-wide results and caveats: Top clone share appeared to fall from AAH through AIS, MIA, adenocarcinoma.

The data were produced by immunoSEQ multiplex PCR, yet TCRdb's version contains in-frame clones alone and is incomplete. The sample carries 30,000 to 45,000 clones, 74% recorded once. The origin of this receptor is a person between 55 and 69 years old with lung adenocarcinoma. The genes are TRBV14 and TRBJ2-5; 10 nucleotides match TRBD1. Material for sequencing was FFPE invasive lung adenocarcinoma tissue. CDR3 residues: CASSQVTGGPETQYF. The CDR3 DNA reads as TGTGCCAGCAGCCAAGTGACAGGGGGCCCGGAGACCCAGTACTTC.